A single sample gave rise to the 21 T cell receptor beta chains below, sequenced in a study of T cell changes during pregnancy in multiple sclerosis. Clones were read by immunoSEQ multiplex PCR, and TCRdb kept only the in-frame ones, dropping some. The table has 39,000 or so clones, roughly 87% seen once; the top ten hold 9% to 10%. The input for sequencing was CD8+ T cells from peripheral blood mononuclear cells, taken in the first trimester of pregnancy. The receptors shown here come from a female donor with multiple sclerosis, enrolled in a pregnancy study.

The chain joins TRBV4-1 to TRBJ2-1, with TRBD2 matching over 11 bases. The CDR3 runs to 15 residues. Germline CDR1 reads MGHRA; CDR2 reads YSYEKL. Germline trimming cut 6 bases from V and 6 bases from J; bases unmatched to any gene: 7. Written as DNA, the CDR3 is TGCGCCAGCAGGACTAGCGGGAAGTCGGGCAATGAGCAGTTCTTC. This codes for CASRTSGKSGNEQFF.

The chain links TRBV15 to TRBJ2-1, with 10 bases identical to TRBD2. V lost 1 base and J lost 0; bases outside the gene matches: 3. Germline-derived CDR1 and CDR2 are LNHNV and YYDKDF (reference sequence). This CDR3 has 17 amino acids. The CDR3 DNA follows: TGTGCCACCAGCAGAGCGCCTAGCGGGAGCTCCTACAATGAGCAGTTCTTC. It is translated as CATSRAPSGSSYNEQFF.

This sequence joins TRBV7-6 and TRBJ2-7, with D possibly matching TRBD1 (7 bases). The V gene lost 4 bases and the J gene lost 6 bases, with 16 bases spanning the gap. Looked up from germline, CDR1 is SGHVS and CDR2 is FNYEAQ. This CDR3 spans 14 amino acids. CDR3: CASSSEGAFSEQYF. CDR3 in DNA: TGTGCCAGCAGCTCGGAGGGGGCTTTTAGCGAGCAGTACTTC.

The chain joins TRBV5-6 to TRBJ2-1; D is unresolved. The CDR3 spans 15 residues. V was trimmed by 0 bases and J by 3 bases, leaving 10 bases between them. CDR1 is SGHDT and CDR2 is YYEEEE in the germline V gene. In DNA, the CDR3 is TGTGCCAGCAGCTTGGCCGGCGGTAACTACAATGAGCAGTTCTTC. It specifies CASSLAGGNYNEQFF.

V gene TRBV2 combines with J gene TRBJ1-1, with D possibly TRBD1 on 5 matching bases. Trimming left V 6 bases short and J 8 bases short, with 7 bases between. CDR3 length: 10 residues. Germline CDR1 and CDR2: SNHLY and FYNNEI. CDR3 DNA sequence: TGTGCCAGCAGCGACAGCGAAGCTTTCTTT. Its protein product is CASSDSEAFF.

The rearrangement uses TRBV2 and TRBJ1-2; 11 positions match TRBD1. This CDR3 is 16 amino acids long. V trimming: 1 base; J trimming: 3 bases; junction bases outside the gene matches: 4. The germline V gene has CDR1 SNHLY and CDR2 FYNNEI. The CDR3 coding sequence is TGTGCCAGCAGTGAAGTGGGGACAGGGGGTGACTATGGCTACACCTTC. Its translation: CASSEVGTGGDYGYTF. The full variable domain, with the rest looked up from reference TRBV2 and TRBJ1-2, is EPEVTQTPSHQVTQMGQEVILRCVPISNHLYFYWYRQILGQKVEFLVSFYNNEISEKSEIFDDQFSVERPDGSNFTLKIRSTKLEDSAMYFCASSEVGTGGDYGYTFGSGTRLTVV.

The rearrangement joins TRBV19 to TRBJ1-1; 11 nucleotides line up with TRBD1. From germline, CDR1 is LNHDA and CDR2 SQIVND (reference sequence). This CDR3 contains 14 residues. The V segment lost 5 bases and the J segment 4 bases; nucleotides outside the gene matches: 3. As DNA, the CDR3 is TGTGCCAGTAGTGGACAGGGGGCGGGCACTGAAGCTTTCTTT. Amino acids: CASSGQGAGTEAFF. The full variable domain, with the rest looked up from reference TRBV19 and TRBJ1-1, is DGGITQSPKYLFRKEGQNVTLSCEQNLNHDAMYWYRQDPGQGLRLIYYSQIVNDFQKGDIAEGYSVSREKKESFPLTVTSAQKNPTAFYLCASSGQGAGTEAFFGQGTRLTVV.

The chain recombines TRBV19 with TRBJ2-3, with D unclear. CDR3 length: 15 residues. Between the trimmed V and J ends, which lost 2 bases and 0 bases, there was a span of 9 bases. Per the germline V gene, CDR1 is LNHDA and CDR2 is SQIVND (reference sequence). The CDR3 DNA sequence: TGTGCCAGTAGTATATCACCCACTAGCACAGATACGCAGTATTTT. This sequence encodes CASSISPTSTDTQYF.

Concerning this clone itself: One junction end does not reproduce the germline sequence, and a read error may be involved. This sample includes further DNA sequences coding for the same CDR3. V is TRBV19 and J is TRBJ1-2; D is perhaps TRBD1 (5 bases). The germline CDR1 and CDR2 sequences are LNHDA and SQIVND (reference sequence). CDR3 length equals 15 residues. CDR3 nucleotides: TGTGCCAGTAGTATTGGGGCAGGAGATTACTATGGCTATACCTTC. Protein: CASSIGAGDYYGYTF. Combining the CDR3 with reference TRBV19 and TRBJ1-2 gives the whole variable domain DGGITQSPKYLFRKEGQNVTLSCEQNLNHDAMYWYRQDPGQGLRLIYYSQIVNDFQKGDIAEGYSVSREKKESFPLTVTSAQKNPTAFYLCASSIGAGDYYGYTFGSGTRLTVV.

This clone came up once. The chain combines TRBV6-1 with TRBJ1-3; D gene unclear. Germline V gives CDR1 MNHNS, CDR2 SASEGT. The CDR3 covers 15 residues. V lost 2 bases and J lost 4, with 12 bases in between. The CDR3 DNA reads TGTGCCAGCAGTGAACGTTGGACTGCCGGAAACACCATATATTTT. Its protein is CASSERWTAGNTIYF.

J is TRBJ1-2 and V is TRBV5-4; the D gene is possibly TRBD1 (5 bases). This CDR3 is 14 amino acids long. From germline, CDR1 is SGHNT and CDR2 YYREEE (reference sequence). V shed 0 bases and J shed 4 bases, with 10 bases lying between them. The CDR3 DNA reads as TGTGCCAGCAGCTTGGGGACACTGATCTATGGCTACACCTTC. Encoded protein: CASSLGTLIYGYTF. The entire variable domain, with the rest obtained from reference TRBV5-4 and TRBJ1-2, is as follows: ETGVTQSPTHLIKTRGQQVTLRCSSQSGHNTVSWYQQALGQGPQFIFQYYREEENGRGNFPPRFSGLQFPNYSSELNVNALELDDSALYLCASSLGTLIYGYTFGSGTRLTVV.

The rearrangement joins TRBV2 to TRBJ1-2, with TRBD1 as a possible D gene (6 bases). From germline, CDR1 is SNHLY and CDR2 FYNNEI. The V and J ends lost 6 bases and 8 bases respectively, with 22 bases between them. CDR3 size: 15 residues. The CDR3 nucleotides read TGTGCCAGCAGCGAACTCGACAGGACCTATACAGGCTACACCTTC. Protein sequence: CASSELDRTYTGYTF.

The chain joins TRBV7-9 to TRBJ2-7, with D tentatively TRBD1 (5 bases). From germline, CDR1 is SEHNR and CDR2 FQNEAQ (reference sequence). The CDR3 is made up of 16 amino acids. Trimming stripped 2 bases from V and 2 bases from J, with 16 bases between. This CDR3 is CASSLYQGSGAYEQYF. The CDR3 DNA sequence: TGTGCCAGCAGCTTATATCAGGGCTCGGGCGCCTACGAGCAGTACTTC.

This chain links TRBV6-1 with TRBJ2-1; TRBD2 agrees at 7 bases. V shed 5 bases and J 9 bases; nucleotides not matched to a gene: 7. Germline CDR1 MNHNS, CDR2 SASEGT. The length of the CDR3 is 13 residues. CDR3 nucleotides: TGTGCCAGCAGTCCGACTAGCTCGTTTGAGCAGTTCTTC. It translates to CASSPTSSFEQFF.

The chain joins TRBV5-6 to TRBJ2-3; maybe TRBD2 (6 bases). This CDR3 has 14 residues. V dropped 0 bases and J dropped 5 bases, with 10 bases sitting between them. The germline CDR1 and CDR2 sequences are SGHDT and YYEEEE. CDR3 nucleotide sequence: TGTGCCAGCAGCTTGGTTGCGGGGCTAGATACGCAGTATTTT. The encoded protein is CASSLVAGLDTQYF. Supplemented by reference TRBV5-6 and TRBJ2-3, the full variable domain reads DAGVTQSPTHLIKTRGQQVTLRCSPKSGHDTVSWYQQALGQGPQFIFQYYEEEERQRGNFPDRFSGHQFPNYSSELNVNALLLGDSALYLCASSLVAGLDTQYFGPGTRLTVL.

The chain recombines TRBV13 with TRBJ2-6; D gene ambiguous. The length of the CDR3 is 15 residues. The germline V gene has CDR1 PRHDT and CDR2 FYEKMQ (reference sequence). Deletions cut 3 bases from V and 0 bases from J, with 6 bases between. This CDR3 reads CASSFGLSGANVLTF. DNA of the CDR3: TGTGCCAGCAGCTTTGGGCTCTCTGGGGCCAACGTCCTGACTTTC.

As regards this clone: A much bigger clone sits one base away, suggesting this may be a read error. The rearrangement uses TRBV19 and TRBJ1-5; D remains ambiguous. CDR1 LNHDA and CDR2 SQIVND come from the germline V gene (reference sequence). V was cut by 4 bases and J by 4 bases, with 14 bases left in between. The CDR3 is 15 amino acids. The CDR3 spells CASSSLEAVNQPQHF. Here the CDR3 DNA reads TGTGCCAGTAGTAGTTTGGAGGCAGTAAATCAGCCCCAGCATTTT.

The CDR3: CASSHDDRGAEKLFF. CDR3 bases: TGTGCCAGCAGCCACGACGACAGGGGTGCTGAAAAACTGTTTTTT. The chain joins TRBV4-2 to TRBJ1-4; 8 bases fit TRBD1. CDR3 length: 15 amino acids. CDR1 LGHNA and CDR2 YNFKEQ come from the germline V gene. The ends lost 3 bases at V and 7 bases at J; junction bases unmatched: 7.

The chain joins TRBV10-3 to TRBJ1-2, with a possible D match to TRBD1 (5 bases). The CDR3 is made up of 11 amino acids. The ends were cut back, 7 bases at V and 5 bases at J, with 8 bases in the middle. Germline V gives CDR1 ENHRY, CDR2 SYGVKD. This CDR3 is CAINQGYGYTF. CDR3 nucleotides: TGTGCCATCAACCAGGGTTATGGCTACACCTTC.

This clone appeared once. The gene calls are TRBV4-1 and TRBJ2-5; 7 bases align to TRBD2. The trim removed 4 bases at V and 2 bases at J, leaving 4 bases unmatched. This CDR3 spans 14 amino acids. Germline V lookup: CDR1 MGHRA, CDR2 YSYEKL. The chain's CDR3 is CASSLIAGQETQYF. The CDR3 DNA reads TGCGCCAGCAGCCTAATAGCGGGTCAAGAGACCCAGTACTTC.

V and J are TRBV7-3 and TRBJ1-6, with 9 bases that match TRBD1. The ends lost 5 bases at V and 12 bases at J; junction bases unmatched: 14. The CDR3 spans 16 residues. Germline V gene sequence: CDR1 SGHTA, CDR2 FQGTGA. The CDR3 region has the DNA TGTGCCAGCAGCGCGACCGGGACAGGGAGGTTGGAACCCCTCCACTTT. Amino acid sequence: CASSATGTGRLEPLHF. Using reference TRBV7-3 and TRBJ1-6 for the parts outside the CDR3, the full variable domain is GAGVSQTPSNKVTEKGKYVELRCDPISGHTALYWYRQSLGQGPEFLIYFQGTGAADDSGLPNDRFFAVRPEGSVSTLKIQRTERGDSAVYLCASSATGTGRLEPLHFGNGTRLTVT.